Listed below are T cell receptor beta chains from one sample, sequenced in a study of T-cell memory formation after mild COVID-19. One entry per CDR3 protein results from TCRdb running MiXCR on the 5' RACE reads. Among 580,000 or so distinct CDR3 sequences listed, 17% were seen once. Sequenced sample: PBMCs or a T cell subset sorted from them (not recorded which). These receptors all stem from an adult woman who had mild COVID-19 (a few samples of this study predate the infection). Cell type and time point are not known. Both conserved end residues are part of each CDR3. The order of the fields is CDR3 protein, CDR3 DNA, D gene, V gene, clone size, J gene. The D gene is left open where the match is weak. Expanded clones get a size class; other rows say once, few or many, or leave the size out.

CDR3: CASSRDPNTGELFF; DNA: TGTGCCAGCAGCCGGGACCCGAACACCGGGGAGCTGTTTTTT; D: NA; V: TRBV2; size: many; J: TRBJ2-2
CDR3: CASSLLGGFNQPQHF; DNA: TGCGCCAGCAGCTTGTTGGGAGGTTTCAATCAGCCCCAGCATTTT; D: NA; V: TRBV5-1; size: NA; J: TRBJ1-5
CDR3: CSAREGAHNQPQHF; DNA: TGCAGTGCTAGAGAGGGGGCCCACAATCAGCCCCAGCATTTT; D: NA; V: TRBV20-1; size: few; J: TRBJ1-5
CDR3: CASTWRGGLRDGYTF; DNA: TGTGCCAGCACCTGGCGGGGGGGCCTTAGGGATGGCTACACCTTC; D: NA; V: TRBV6-5; size: NA; J: TRBJ1-2
CDR3: CASSQDDQGATYEQYF; DNA: TGTGCCAGCAGCCAAGATGACCAGGGGGCCACCTACGAGCAGTACTTC; D: TRBD1; V: TRBV3-1; size: NA; J: TRBJ2-7
CDR3: CSASGVERRNLYEQYF; DNA: TGCAGTGCTAGCGGGGTTGAGCGGCGGAACCTCTACGAGCAGTACTTC; D: NA; V: TRBV20-1; size: few; J: TRBJ2-7
CDR3: CSVNWSPTGNTEAFF; DNA: TGCAGCGTGAATTGGAGCCCAACAGGGAACACTGAAGCTTTCTTT; D: NA; V: TRBV29-1; size: NA; J: TRBJ1-1
CDR3: CASSGQQGPSGEQFF; DNA: TGTGCCAGCAGCGGGCAACAGGGCCCGTCGGGTGAGCAGTTCTTC; D: NA; V: TRBV9; size: few; J: TRBJ2-1
CDR3: CAWRLYGAGANVLTF; DNA: TGTGCCTGGAGGTTATACGGGGCTGGGGCCAACGTCCTGACTTTC; D: NA; V: TRBV30; size: NA; J: TRBJ2-6
CDR3: CASSLDGINYEQYF; DNA: TGCGCCAGCAGCTTGGATGGCATAAACTACGAGCAGTACTTC; D: NA; V: TRBV5-1; size: few; J: TRBJ2-7
CDR3: CASRKVVLSTDTQYF; DNA: TGTGCCAGCAGAAAGGTAGTCCTTAGCACAGATACGCAGTATTTT; D: NA; V: TRBV7-6; size: few; J: TRBJ2-3
CDR3: CASRDRDRGPHEQYF; DNA: TGTGCCAGCAGGGACCGGGACAGGGGGCCCCACGAGCAGTACTTC; D: TRBD1; V: TRBV7-9; size: NA; J: TRBJ2-7
CDR3: CASSPERLAGRQETQYF; DNA: TGTGCCAGCAGCCCAGAGAGACTAGCGGGGCGGCAAGAGACCCAGTACTTC; D: TRBD2; V: TRBV7-2; size: NA; J: TRBJ2-5
CDR3: CASSQGGGQQRTDTQYF; DNA: TGCGCCAGCAGCCAAGGGGGGGGACAGCAGCGCACAGATACGCAGTATTTT; D: NA; V: TRBV4-1; size: few; J: TRBJ2-3
CDR3: CASRQTAQKLFF; DNA: TGTGCCAGCAGACAGACGGCCCAAAAACTGTTTTTT; D: NA; V: TRBV3-1; size: NA; J: TRBJ1-4
CDR3: CASSLGQGIEQYF; DNA: TGTGCCAGCAGCTTGGGACAGGGAATAGAACAGTACTTC; D: TRBD1; V: TRBV7-9; size: many; J: TRBJ2-7
CDR3: CASSLGGGGLNTEAFF; DNA: TGTGCCAGCAGTTTAGGGGGTGGAGGCTTGAACACTGAAGCTTTCTTT; D: NA; V: TRBV27; size: NA; J: TRBJ1-1
CDR3: CASSQVGGHNGYTF; DNA: TGTGCCAGCAGCCAAGTTGGGGGGCATAATGGCTACACCTTC; D: NA; V: TRBV3-1; size: many; J: TRBJ1-2
CDR3: CASSQDPGQGDYNSPLHF; DNA: TGTGCCAGCAGCCAAGATCCAGGACAGGGCGATTATAATTCACCCCTCCACTTT; D: TRBD1; V: TRBV4-2; size: NA; J: TRBJ1-6
CDR3: CASSQDSYSYEQYF; DNA: TGCGCCAGCAGCCAAGATAGCTATTCCTACGAGCAGTACTTC; D: NA; V: TRBV4-3; size: many; J: TRBJ2-7
CDR3: CASSYRRGSRSGVETQYF; DNA: TGTGCCAGCAGTTACCGTCGGGGCTCTCGTTCGGGGGTAGAGACCCAGTACTTC; D: NA; V: TRBV6-5; size: few; J: TRBJ2-5
CDR3: CASSETSGARQETQYF; DNA: TGTGCCAGCAGTGAGACTAGCGGGGCCCGCCAAGAGACCCAGTACTTC; D: TRBD2; V: TRBV2; size: NA; J: TRBJ2-5
CDR3: CASSLKSTRARETQYF; DNA: TGTGCCAGCAGCTTGAAGTCCACACGAGCGAGGGAGACCCAGTACTTC; D: NA; V: TRBV5-4; size: few; J: TRBJ2-5
CDR3: CASSPPGTNQETQYF; DNA: TGTGCCAGCTCACCACCTGGGACGAACCAAGAGACCCAGTACTTC; D: NA; V: TRBV18; size: NA; J: TRBJ2-5
CDR3: CASSFGSVRDEQYF; DNA: TGTGCCAGCAGCTTCGGGTCCGTCAGGGACGAGCAGTACTTC; D: NA; V: TRBV5-4; size: few; J: TRBJ2-7
CDR3: CASSEDRDTQYF; DNA: TGTGCCAGCTCGGAAGACAGGGATACGCAGTATTTT; D: NA; V: TRBV18; size: NA; J: TRBJ2-3
CDR3: CASSIDRGNYGYTF; DNA: TGTGCCAGTAGCATTGACAGGGGAAACTATGGCTACACCTTC; D: TRBD1; V: TRBV19; size: few; J: TRBJ1-2
CDR3: CASSYSEEPTDTQYF; DNA: TGTGCCAGCAGTTACTCGGAGGAGCCCACAGATACGCAGTATTTT; D: NA; V: TRBV6-2/TRBV6-3; size: few; J: TRBJ2-3
CDR3: CASSYGRYYNEQFF; DNA: TGTGCCAGCAGCTACGGACGGTATTACAATGAGCAGTTCTTC; D: NA; V: TRBV27; size: few; J: TRBJ2-1
CDR3: CASSTGGVSSYNEQFF; DNA: TGTGCCAGCAGCACCGGAGGGGTCTCCTCCTACAATGAGCAGTTCTTC; D: NA; V: TRBV3-1; size: NA; J: TRBJ2-1
CDR3: CASGGGVGNEQYF; DNA: TGTGCCAGCGGGGGGGGCGTTGGAAACGAGCAGTACTTC; D: NA; V: TRBV6-2/TRBV6-3; size: NA; J: TRBJ2-7
CDR3: CASIMTGTGTYGYTF; DNA: TGTGCCAGTATAATGACCGGGACAGGGACCTATGGCTACACCTTC; D: TRBD1; V: TRBV6-2/TRBV6-3; size: NA; J: TRBJ1-2
CDR3: CASSSGLAANTGELFF; DNA: TGTGCCAGCAGCTCGGGACTAGCGGCTAACACCGGGGAGCTGTTTTTT; D: TRBD2; V: TRBV11-2; size: many; J: TRBJ2-2
CDR3: CASSMRHLASYGYTF; DNA: TGTGCCAGCAGTATGAGACACCTTGCCTCCTATGGCTACACCTTC; D: NA; V: TRBV2; size: NA; J: TRBJ1-2
CDR3: CATSDLATSGEWGEQFF; DNA: TGTGCCACCAGTGATTTGGCGACTAGCGGGGAATGGGGTGAGCAGTTCTTC; D: TRBD2; V: TRBV24-1; size: NA; J: TRBJ2-1
CDR3: CASSSARLAGGLSSYNEQFF; DNA: TGCGCCAGCAGCTCCGCTAGACTAGCGGGAGGGCTCAGCTCCTACAATGAGCAGTTCTTC; D: TRBD2; V: TRBV5-1; size: NA; J: TRBJ2-1
CDR3: CASSVEGREYDTQYF; DNA: TGTGCCAGCAGCGTAGAAGGCAGGGAATATGATACGCAGTATTTT; D: NA; V: TRBV9; size: few; J: TRBJ2-3
CDR3: CASSQDPGSVVAFF; DNA: TGTGCCAGCAGCCAAGATCCGGGTTCAGTGGTAGCTTTCTTT; D: NA; V: TRBV14; size: few; J: TRBJ1-1
CDR3: CASSQQGAVGYGYTF; DNA: TGTGCCAGCAGCCAACAGGGGGCAGTTGGCTATGGCTACACCTTC; D: TRBD1; V: TRBV14; size: NA; J: TRBJ1-2
CDR3: CSARTTLGDEKLFF; DNA: TGCAGTGCCAGGACGACCCTTGGGGATGAAAAACTGTTTTTT; D: NA; V: TRBV20-1; size: few; J: TRBJ1-4
CDR3: CASSSLTTLGRGYNEQFF; DNA: TGTGCCAGCAGTTCCCTAACTACCCTGGGCCGGGGCTACAATGAGCAGTTCTTC; D: NA; V: TRBV6-6; size: few; J: TRBJ2-1
CDR3: CASSKGTSGTREDYGYTF; DNA: TGTGCCAGCAGCAAAGGGACGTCCGGGACCCGGGAGGACTATGGCTACACCTTC; D: NA; V: TRBV21-1; size: few; J: TRBJ1-2
CDR3: CSATPNTEAFF; DNA: TGCAGTGCCACCCCGAACACTGAAGCTTTCTTT; D: NA; V: TRBV20-1; size: NA; J: TRBJ1-1
CDR3: CASSPGTGQHEQYF; DNA: TGTGCCAGCAGCCCCGGGACAGGGCAGCACGAGCAGTACTTC; D: TRBD1; V: TRBV7-9; size: many; J: TRBJ2-7
CDR3: CASSQGQNTYEQYF; DNA: TGCGCCAGCAGCCAGGGACAGAATACCTACGAGCAGTACTTC; D: TRBD1; V: TRBV5-1; size: many; J: TRBJ2-7
CDR3: CASSQGTSGREQYF; DNA: TGTGCCAGCAGCCAAGGGACTAGCGGGAGGGAGCAGTACTTC; D: TRBD2; V: TRBV7-9; size: few; J: TRBJ2-7
CDR3: CSVTLATENEQFF; DNA: TGCAGCGTCACCCTTGCGACGGAAAATGAGCAGTTCTTC; D: NA; V: TRBV29-1; size: NA; J: TRBJ2-1
CDR3: CSARDTGQGAGGYTF; DNA: TGCAGTGCTAGAGATACCGGACAGGGGGCAGGTGGCTACACCTTC; D: TRBD1; V: TRBV20-1; size: NA; J: TRBJ1-2
CDR3: CSARERWMDRGGYEQYF; DNA: TGCAGTGCTAGGGAAAGATGGATGGACAGGGGAGGATACGAGCAGTACTTC; D: TRBD1; V: TRBV20-1; size: few; J: TRBJ2-7
CDR3: CATKLTSGGGYNEQFF; DNA: TGTGCCACCAAGCTCACTAGCGGGGGAGGGTACAATGAGCAGTTCTTC; D: TRBD2; V: TRBV15; size: NA; J: TRBJ2-1
CDR3: CASSRADQNEKLFF; DNA: TGCGCCAGCAGTCGGGCGGATCAGAATGAAAAACTGTTTTTT; D: NA; V: TRBV5-1; size: NA; J: TRBJ1-4
CDR3: CASSEMVYFRFSYNEQFF; DNA: TGTGCCAGCAGTGAAATGGTGTATTTTAGGTTTTCCTACAATGAGCAGTTCTTC; D: NA; V: TRBV2; size: NA; J: TRBJ2-1
CDR3: CASRRRPGQQEGYNEQFF; DNA: TGTGCCAGCAGACGTCGACCGGGACAGCAAGAGGGCTACAATGAGCAGTTCTTC; D: TRBD1; V: TRBV7-6; size: NA; J: TRBJ2-1
CDR3: CASSVRSSSDTQYF; DNA: TGCGCCAGCAGCGTCAGATCTAGCTCAGATACGCAGTATTTT; D: NA; V: TRBV5-1; size: many; J: TRBJ2-3
CDR3: CASSPQLGPGYTF; DNA: TGTGCCAGCAGTCCCCAGCTCGGTCCTGGCTACACCTTC; D: NA; V: TRBV28; size: few; J: TRBJ1-2